This T cell receptor beta chain came from a study of identical twins. Template switching introduced a universal primer site, and the cDNA bore unique molecular identifiers. TCRdb used MiXCR to reprocess the 5' RACE reads, holding one entry per CDR3 protein. The sample yields about 390,000 distinct CDR3 sequences, approximately 9.1% seen once. CDR3 length: 17 amino acids. The ends lost 1 base at V and 0 bases at J; junction bases unmatched: 6. Germline loops: CDR1 SGDLS, CDR2 YYNGEE. Many counts were recorded for this clonotype. What it binds is unknown. Study outcomes and limitations: Cord blood's abundant beta clonotypes had fewer insertions, unlike memory repertoires. Donors were not followed over many years; analysis was cross-sectional. Excess sharing by twins proved weaker in beta out-of-frame sequences.

The chain recombines TRBV9 with TRBJ2-1, with 8 bases that match TRBD2. The material sequenced was naive T cells sorted from blood. This clonotype was sampled from a woman between 45 and 65 years old in good health. Here the CDR3 reads CASSVYGAGVSYNEQFF. In DNA form, the CDR3 reads TGTGCCAGCAGCGTATACGGAGCGGGAGTCTCCTACAATGAGCAGTTCTTC.